This T cell receptor beta chain was captured in a study of blood T cell repertoires in COVID-19. In the study overall: Some COVID-19 samples were acute and others convalescent; all came from the United States, Italy and Spain. T cells, B-cell-depleted T cells, or PBMCs provided the cDNA or gDNA that served as material.

Original handling: The authors estimated nucleated cell counts from reference gene primer amplification. Libraries were prepared by immunoSEQ multiplex PCR; TCRdb keeps only in-frame clonotypes and omits some of them. Clone size and V and J calls were adopted from that table, with D and trimming inferred from the DNA. The table shows about 100,000 clones, with approximately 85% occurring only once. Germline lookup yields CDR1 SNHLY and CDR2 FYNNEI. J lost 6 bases, V lost 5 bases, and 3 bases had no gene match. The CDR3 totals 14 residues. The rearrangement joins TRBV2 to TRBJ2-1; TRBD2 matches 11 bases. Sample: peripheral blood. The receptor was derived from a woman in her sixties with acute or convalescent COVID-19. In nucleotides, the CDR3 is TGTGCCAGCAGTACTAGCGGGAGAGCCAATGAGCAGTTCTTC. The encoded protein is CASSTSGRANEQFF.